This T cell receptor beta chain was found in a study of T cells in Graves' hyperthyroidism and ophthalmopathy. Overall study findings and caveats: The model's output predicted ophthalmopathy at a median of around 7 months prior to onset. Researchers found most expanded thyroid clonotypes above 0.001 in blood as well.

RNA transcripts served as the template for amplifying TCR beta CDR3 regions. The primer set for the first-round RT-PCR of the TCR CDR3 was HTBI. TCRdb fed the multiplex PCR reads into MiXCR, producing one record per CDR3 protein. The sample has around 350,000 distinct CDR3 sequences; approximately 14% are singletons. This clonotype was detected only a few times. The antigen is undetermined. J gave up 6 bases and V 4 bases, and 11 bases lay outside the gene matches. CDR1 is MNHNS and CDR2 is SASEGT in the germline V gene. The CDR3 length is 17 residues. An approximately 9.4 ml volume of fresh peripheral blood provided the PBMCs.

The chain uses TRBV6-1 and TRBJ2-2; 10 nucleotides line up with TRBD1. The receptor was derived from a woman aged 55-69 years with Graves' ophthalmopathy. Sequencing input: blood. Written as DNA, the CDR3 is TGTGCCAGCAGTGTTTTGAGGGGACAGGGGTATTCCGGGGAGCTGTTTTTT. The encoded protein is CASSVLRGQGYSGELFF.